Given below is one T cell receptor (beta chain) in context. Specified time point: persistent/refractory GD, antithyroid drugs over 5 years with positive TRAb. PBMCs were the source of the RNA used for TCR sequencing. Diagnosing Graves' disease relied on the American Thyroid Association guidelines. EDTA tubes held approximately 9 milliliters of peripheral blood from each patient. This entry belongs to a study of regulatory T cells in long-lasting Graves disease. iRepertoire HTBI primers and Arm-PCR of CDR3 regions built TCR beta libraries. TCRdb itself ran the multiplex PCR reads through MiXCR, one entry per CDR3 protein. Among roughly 500,000 distinct CDR3 sequences listed, around a fifth were seen once. The CDR3 is 16 residues long. Germline V gene data show CDR1 as MDHEN and CDR2 as SYDVKM. V trimming: 5 bases; J trimming: 4 bases; junction bases outside the gene matches: 7.

The sequence derives from a female donor with Graves disease. The source was peripheral blood mononuclear cells (PBMCs), collected when the disease was refractory, from a patient treated with antithyroid drugs. The chain links TRBV28 to TRBJ2-7; 14 nucleotides agree with TRBD2. CDR3 sequence reads: CASSPTRLAGGYEQYF. CDR3 in DNA: TGTGCCAGCAGTCCCACTCGACTAGCGGGAGGGTACGAGCAGTACTTC. Supplemented by reference TRBV28 and TRBJ2-7, the full variable domain reads DVKVTQSSRYLVKRTGEKVFLECVQDMDHENMFWYRQDPGLGLRLIYFSYDVKMKEKGDIPEGYSVSREKKERFSLILESASTNQTSMYLCASSPTRLAGGYEQYFGPGTRLTVT.